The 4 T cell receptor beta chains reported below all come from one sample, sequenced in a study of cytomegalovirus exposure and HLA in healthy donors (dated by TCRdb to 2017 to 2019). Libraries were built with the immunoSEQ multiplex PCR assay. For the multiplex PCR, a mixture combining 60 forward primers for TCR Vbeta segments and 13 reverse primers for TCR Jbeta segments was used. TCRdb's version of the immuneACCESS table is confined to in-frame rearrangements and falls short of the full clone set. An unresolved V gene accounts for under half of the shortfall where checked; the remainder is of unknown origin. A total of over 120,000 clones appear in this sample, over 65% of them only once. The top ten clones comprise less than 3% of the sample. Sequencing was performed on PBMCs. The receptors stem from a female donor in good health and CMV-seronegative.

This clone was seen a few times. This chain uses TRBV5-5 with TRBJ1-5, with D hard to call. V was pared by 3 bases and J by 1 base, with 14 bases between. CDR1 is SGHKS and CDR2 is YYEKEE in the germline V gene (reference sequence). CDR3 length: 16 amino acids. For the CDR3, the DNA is TGTGCCAGCAGCTCCGTAGGGAGTGGCAGCAATCAGCCCCAGCATTTT. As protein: CASSSVGSGSNQPQHF. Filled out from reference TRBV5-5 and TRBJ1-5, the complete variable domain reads DAGVTQSPTHLIKTRGQQVTLRCSPISGHKSVSWYQQVLGQGPQFIFQYYEKEERGRGNFPDRFSARQFPNYSSELNVNALLLGDSALYLCASSSVGSGSNQPQHFGDGTRLSIL.

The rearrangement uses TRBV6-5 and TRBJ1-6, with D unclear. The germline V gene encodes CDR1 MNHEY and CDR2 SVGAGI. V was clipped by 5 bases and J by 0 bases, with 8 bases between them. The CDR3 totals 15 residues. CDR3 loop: CASSPPVSYNSPLHF. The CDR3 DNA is TGTGCCAGCAGTCCACCAGTCTCCTATAATTCACCCCTCCACTTT.

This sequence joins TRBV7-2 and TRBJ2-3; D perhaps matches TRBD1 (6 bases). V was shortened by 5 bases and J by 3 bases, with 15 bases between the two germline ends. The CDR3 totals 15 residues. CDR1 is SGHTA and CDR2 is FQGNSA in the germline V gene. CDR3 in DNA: TGTGCCAGCAGCGTCGACAGGCCCCAAACAGATACGCAGTATTTT. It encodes CASSVDRPQTDTQYF.

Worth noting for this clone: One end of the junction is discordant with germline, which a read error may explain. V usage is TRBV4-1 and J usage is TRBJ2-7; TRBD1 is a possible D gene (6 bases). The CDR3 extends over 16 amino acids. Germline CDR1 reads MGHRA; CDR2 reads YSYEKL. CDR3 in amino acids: CAGSLTRGSSSYEQYF. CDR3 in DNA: TGCGCCGGCAGCCTTACTAGGGGGAGCTCCTCCTACGAGCAGTACTTC.